This TCR beta chain was identified in a study of blood T cell repertoires in COVID-19. Sequencing used immunoSEQ multiplex PCR; TCRdb keeps in-frame clones, though not all of them. The sample lists approximately 280,000 clones; about nine tenths were seen once. Looked up from germline, CDR1 is SGHRS and CDR2 is YFSETQ. The V end was cut by 1 base, the J end by 1 base, with 11 bases between. The length of the CDR3 is 16 residues. The sample comprised peripheral blood. This receptor was obtained from a man aged 50 or older with acute or convalescent COVID-19. The V call is TRBV5-1, the J call TRBJ2-2, with D uncertain. In nucleotides, the CDR3 is TGCGCCAGCAGCTTGAGCTTCTCGCGGAACACCGGGGAGCTGTTTTTT. Translating gives CASSLSFSRNTGELFF. The entire variable domain, with the rest obtained from reference TRBV5-1 and TRBJ2-2, is as follows: KAGVTQTPRYLIKTRGQQVTLSCSPISGHRSVSWYQQTPGQGLQFLFEYFSETQRNKGNFPGRFSGRQFSNSRSEMNVSTLELGDSALYLCASSLSFSRNTGELFFGEGSRLTVL.